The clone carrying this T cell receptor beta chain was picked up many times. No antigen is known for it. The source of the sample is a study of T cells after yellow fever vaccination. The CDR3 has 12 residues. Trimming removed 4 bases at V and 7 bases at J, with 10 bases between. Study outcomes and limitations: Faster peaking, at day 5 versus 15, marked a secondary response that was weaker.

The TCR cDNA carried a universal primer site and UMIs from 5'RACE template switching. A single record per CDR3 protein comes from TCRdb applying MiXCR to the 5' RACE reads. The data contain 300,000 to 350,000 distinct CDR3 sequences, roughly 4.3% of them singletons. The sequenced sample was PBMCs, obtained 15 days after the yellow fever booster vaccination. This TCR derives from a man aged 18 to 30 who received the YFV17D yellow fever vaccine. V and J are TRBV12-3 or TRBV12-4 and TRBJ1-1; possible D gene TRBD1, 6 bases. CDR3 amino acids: CASSYGQYEAFF. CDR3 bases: TGTGCCAGCAGTTACGGACAGTATGAAGCTTTCTTT.